This TCR beta chain was recorded in a study of blood T cell repertoires in COVID-19. The data were produced by immunoSEQ multiplex PCR, yet TCRdb's version contains in-frame clones alone and is incomplete. The profile covers around 200,000 clones, with around 89% appearing a single time and more than 0.75% taken by the ten largest. Residents of around 24 US areas, aged about 18 to 89 years, made up the participants. This clonotype originated in a woman aged 18-29 years who had recovered from COVID-19. The source material was PBMCs or T cells enriched from blood (not recorded which).

CDR3 DNA: TGTGCCAGCAGCATAGGGCCCATTTGGGGCCATAGTCCGAACACCGGGGAGCTGTTTTTT. The encoded protein is CASSIGPIWGHSPNTGELFF. J is TRBJ2-2 and V is TRBV11-3, with D possibly matching TRBD1 (5 bases). The ends were cut back, 5 bases at V and 0 bases at J, with 25 bases in the middle. The CDR3 is made up of 20 amino acids. Germline assignment: CDR1 SGHNT and CDR2 YENEEA.